This T cell receptor beta chain stems from a study of Ad26.COV2.S vaccination and SARS-CoV-2 variants. Turning to the study itself: The trial was COV1001 and the donor's arm was Ad26.COV2.S.

The CDR3 spans 17 residues. Germline V gene data show CDR1 as SGHTA and CDR2 as FQGNSA. With V trimmed by 5 bases and J by 1 base, 11 bases remained unmatched. Assay: immunoSEQ multiplex PCR; the TCRdb copy retains only in-frame clones and omits some. Of about 320,000 clones in the sample, 70% to 90% were seen once. Treatment indicated: around 19 received Ad26.COV2.S at low or high dose, single or two shots; 5 received placebo; per-sample allocation not given. At day 63 after the first vaccine or placebo injection, samples were drawn. An 18-55-year-old adult in Boston served as donor. This rearrangement joins TRBV7-2 to TRBJ2-4, with 7 bases that match TRBD1. The clonotype originates from a person between 18 and 60 years old who received the Ad26.COV2.S COVID-19 vaccine or a placebo. This specimen consisted of peripheral blood, obtained in a trial of Ad26.COV2.S vaccine versus placebo. This CDR3 is CASSQRRDRAAKNIQYF. The CDR3 nucleotides are TGTGCCAGCAGCCAACGTAGGGACAGAGCCGCCAAAAACATTCAGTACTTC.